This T cell receptor beta chain was documented in a study of blood T cell repertoires in COVID-19. Overall study: The United States, Italy and Spain were the sources of the acute and convalescent COVID-19 samples.

After removal of 3 bases from V and 2 bases from J, the junction contained 3 bases not matched to a gene. The CDR3 totals 14 residues. CDR1 SGDLS and CDR2 YYNGEE come from the germline V gene. The protocol was immunoSEQ multiplex PCR, while the TCRdb copy is restricted to in-frame clones and leaves out a portion. There are fewer than 150,000 clones in the sample; about 85% occur only once, and more than 3.5% lies in the top ten. The chain has TRBV9 and TRBJ1-1; 8 nucleotides align to TRBD1. Sample: peripheral blood. The receptor comes from a human donor in a cohort sampled during active COVID-19. The CDR3 sequence is CASSAGQANTEAFF. CDR3 DNA: TGTGCCAGCAGCGCGGGACAGGCAAACACTGAAGCTTTCTTT. Supplemented by reference TRBV9 and TRBJ1-1, the full variable domain reads DSGVTQTPKHLITATGQRVTLRCSPRSGDLSVYWYQQSLDQGLQFLIQYYNGEERAKGNILERFSAQQFPDLHSELNLSSLELGDSALYFCASSAGQANTEAFFGQGTRLTVV.